The 23 T cell receptor beta chains below were found in one sample sequenced in a study of cytomegalovirus exposure and HLA in healthy donors. The protocol was immunoSEQ multiplex PCR, while the TCRdb copy is restricted to in-frame clones and leaves out a portion. The data contain about 180,000 clones, 86% of them seen just once; the ten biggest clones take up about 2.5%. Sequencing was carried out using PBMCs. These receptors all stem from a man between 18 and 29 years old in good health and CMV-seropositive.

The chain recombines TRBV2 with TRBJ2-5, with 7 bases identical to TRBD1. V dropped 7 bases and J dropped 4; count of bases not matched to a gene: 12. The CDR3 is 15 amino acids. The germline V gene encodes CDR1 SNHLY and CDR2 FYNNEI. The CDR3 is CASNYDWTGPETQYF. CDR3 nucleotides: TGTGCCAGCAACTACGATTGGACAGGTCCAGAGACCCAGTACTTC. The full variable domain, with the rest looked up from reference TRBV2 and TRBJ2-5, is EPEVTQTPSHQVTQMGQEVILRCVPISNHLYFYWYRQILGQKVEFLVSFYNNEISEKSEIFDDQFSVERPDGSNFTLKIRSTKLEDSAMYFCASNYDWTGPETQYFGPGTRLLVL.

The chain uses TRBV7-9 and TRBJ2-3; D ambiguous. CDR1 and CDR2 (germline): SEHNR, FQNEAQ (reference sequence). V was trimmed by 1 base and J by 2 bases, leaving 13 bases between them. The CDR3 extends over 16 amino acids. This CDR3 is CASSLGSDRVTDTQYF. In nucleotides, the CDR3 is TGTGCCAGCAGCTTAGGCAGTGATCGGGTCACAGATACGCAGTATTTT.

This clone has just a few counts. V usage is TRBV27 and J usage is TRBJ2-2, with D perhaps matching TRBD1 (5 bases). Germline assignment: CDR1 MNHEY and CDR2 SMNVEV (reference sequence). This CDR3 spans 17 amino acids. V shed 1 base and J shed 2 bases, with 14 bases lying between them. The CDR3 nucleotides are TGTGCCAGCAGTTTATATAAGGGGTCGATTAACACCGGGGAGCTGTTTTTT. Translating it yields CASSLYKGSINTGELFF.

The chain carries TRBV7-6 and TRBJ2-1; 10 nucleotides align to TRBD1. Trimming removed 0 bases from V and 4 bases from J; junction bases left unmatched: 3. This CDR3 comprises 16 residues. Germline assignment: CDR1 SGHVS and CDR2 FNYEAQ. As DNA, the CDR3 is TGTGCCAGCAGCTTAGCGCCGGGACAGGGGTACAATGAGCAGTTCTTC. As protein: CASSLAPGQGYNEQFF.

The V gene is TRBV4-2, the J gene TRBJ2-3, with 8 bases fitting TRBD2. CDR1 is LGHNA and CDR2 is YNFKEQ in the germline V gene. After removal of 4 bases from V and 3 bases from J, the junction contained 9 bases not matched to a gene. There are 16 residues in the CDR3. The CDR3 DNA sequence: TGTGCCAGCAGCCCGAGACGGGGGGGGTTTACAGATACGCAGTATTTT. This gives the protein CASSPRRGGFTDTQYF.

V and J are TRBV5-4 and TRBJ2-1; 15 bases align to TRBD2. The CDR3 totals 17 residues. Per germline, CDR1 SGHNT and CDR2 YYREEE (reference sequence). Trimming cost V 4 bases and J 4 bases; bases outside gene matches: 6. In nucleotides, the CDR3 is TGTGCCAGCAGCCCGGGACTAGCGGGGGGACAATACAATGAGCAGTTCTTC. Its protein is CASSPGLAGGQYNEQFF.

In its sample, this clone was seen once. The rearrangement links TRBV28 to TRBJ2-2, with 7 bases fitting TRBD1. CDR3 length: 14 residues. Trimming at V came to 6 bases and at J to 1 base, leaving 2 bases not matched to a gene. Germline V gene sequence: CDR1 MDHEN, CDR2 SYDVKM. CDR3 in DNA: TGTGCCAGCAGATGGACAGGGAACACCGGGGAGCTGTTTTTT. It translates to CASRWTGNTGELFF.

The chain is built from TRBV7-6 and TRBJ2-2; D perhaps matches TRBD1 (6 bases). Germline loops: CDR1 SGHVS, CDR2 FNYEAQ. This CDR3 region has 15 residues. V lost 4 bases and J lost 7, with 16 bases in between. As DNA, the CDR3 is TGTGCCAGCAGCTCGAACCAGGGGAAAAGCGGGGAGCTGTTTTTT. Protein product: CASSSNQGKSGELFF.

V gene TRBV23-1 combines with J gene TRBJ2-2; TRBD1 agrees at 7 bases. TRBV23-1 has ORF status, its function being uncertain. The CDR3 has 15 residues. V was clipped by 9 bases and J by 0 bases; unmatched bases: 7. In nucleotides, the CDR3 is TGCGCCAGTCTTACAGGGGAATCGAACACCGGGGAGCTGTTTTTT. Translation: CASLTGESNTGELFF.

The CDR3 reads CASSPSEGLPDSPLHF. The CDR3 nucleotides read TGTGCCAGCAGCCCATCTGAGGGACTCCCCGACTCACCCCTCCACTTT. The rearrangement joins TRBV7-3 to TRBJ1-6; D might be TRBD1 (5 bases). The CDR3 loop spans 16 amino acids. Between the trimmed V and J ends, which lost 5 bases and 10 bases, there was a span of 21 bases. Germline CDR1 and CDR2: SGHTA and FQGTGA.

The V and J genes are TRBV9 and TRBJ2-1; 7 nucleotides align to TRBD1. Germline V gives CDR1 SGDLS, CDR2 YYNGEE. The CDR3 consists of 14 residues. J was trimmed by 8 bases and V by 4 bases; bases with no gene match: 9. CDR3 nucleotide sequence: TGTGCCAGCAGCATTCAAACAGGGGTCGATGAGCAGTTCTTC. Protein product: CASSIQTGVDEQFF.

The J gene is TRBJ2-5, the V gene TRBV29-1; tentative D call: TRBD1 (5 bases). Looked up from germline, CDR1 is SQVTM and CDR2 is ANQGSEA. This CDR3 is built from 14 residues. Trimming removed 7 bases at V and 2 bases at J, with 17 bases between. The DNA for the CDR3 is TGCAGCGCTACCCCAAGACAGCAACAAGAGACCCAGTACTTC. It translates to CSATPRQQQETQYF.

This rearrangement joins TRBV13 to TRBJ2-1; the match to TRBD2 covers 7 bases. V was clipped by 5 bases and J by 2 bases; unmatched bases: 12. The germline gives CDR1 PRHDT, CDR2 FYEKMQ (reference sequence). The CDR3 has 17 residues. Written as DNA, the CDR3 is TGTGCCAGCAGCGTTACTAGCGTTACCTGGACCTACAATGAGCAGTTCTTC. It encodes CASSVTSVTWTYNEQFF.

In regard to this clone: Because the CDR3's place on the DNA is in doubt, the DNA is left out and the CDR3 is given as listed by TCRdb. The chain carries TRBV28 and TRBJ2-7; the DNA was not used to check the table's D call, TRBD1. CDR1 and CDR2 from the germline V gene are MDHEN and SYDVKM. The CDR3 length is 14 residues, termini included. This chain's CDR3 is CASRGLRAVLRPNF.

The chain is built from TRBV6-6 and TRBJ1-1; TRBD1 might be the D (5 bases). CDR3 length equals 14 residues. Trimming pared 0 bases from V and 6 bases from J, leaving 11 bases between. Per the germline V gene, CDR1 is MNHNY and CDR2 is SVGAGI (reference sequence). CDR3 sequence: CASSYSRQIAEAFF. The CDR3 nucleotides read TGTGCCAGCAGTTACTCTAGACAGATCGCTGAAGCTTTCTTT.

This chain uses TRBV7-9 with TRBJ2-1; the D gene is possibly TRBD2 (6 bases). The CDR3 is 15 residues long. Germline-derived CDR1 and CDR2 are SEHNR and FQNEAQ (reference sequence). V was cut by 4 bases and J by 10 bases, with 20 bases left in between. In DNA form, the CDR3 reads TGTGCCAGCAGCTCGACTAGTAGTACACTTGGCGAGCAGTTCTTC. Its protein product is CASSSTSSTLGEQFF.

The rearrangement uses TRBV4-3 and TRBJ2-1; TRBD2 agrees at 13 bases. The trim removed 4 bases at V and 6 bases at J, leaving 15 bases unmatched. The CDR3 is 19 amino acids. Germline V CDR1 and CDR2: LGHNA, YSLEER. The CDR3 coding sequence is TGCGCCAGCAGCCTAAAGCTCGGGACTAGCGGGATTGGACCCAATGAGCAGTTCTTC. Translated, it gives CASSLKLGTSGIGPNEQFF.

The rearrangement links TRBV28 to TRBJ1-2; maybe TRBD1 (6 bases). Germline V gives CDR1 MDHEN, CDR2 SYDVKM. The CDR3 is 17 amino acids. V lost 2 bases to trimming and J lost 4 bases, with 20 bases between them. The CDR3: CASSLRRVQGLAYGYTF. The CDR3 nucleotides are TGTGCCAGCAGTTTAAGAAGGGTGCAGGGGTTAGCCTATGGCTACACCTTC.

V usage is TRBV6-1 and J usage is TRBJ2-5, with 8 bases identical to TRBD1. The CDR3 consists of 14 residues. Germline V gene sequence: CDR1 MNHNS, CDR2 SASEGT. The V segment lost 4 bases and the J segment 5 bases; nucleotides outside the gene matches: 6. The DNA of the CDR3 is TGTGCCAGCAGTGTGCAGGGGGCCGGGGAGACCCAGTACTTC. This translates into CASSVQGAGETQYF.

The chain combines TRBV5-8 with TRBJ1-4; D is uncertain. The germline gives CDR1 SGHTS, CDR2 YDEGEE. The CDR3 is 15 residues long. V lost 2 bases to trimming and J lost 7 bases, with 15 bases between them. The CDR3 sequence is CASSLESDSREKLFF. The CDR3 coding sequence is TGTGCCAGCAGCTTAGAGTCGGACTCGCGTGAAAAACTGTTTTTT.

The chain recombines TRBV18 with TRBJ2-1; D might be TRBD2 (6 bases). Trimming removed 1 base at V and 5 bases at J, with 12 bases between. Germline V lookup: CDR1 KGHSH, CDR2 LQKENI. The CDR3 runs to 15 residues. The CDR3 DNA is TGTGCCAGCTCACCACTGGCCGGGAGTGACAATGAGCAGTTCTTC. Encoded protein: CASSPLAGSDNEQFF.

The chain joins TRBV19 to TRBJ1-6; D possibly corresponds to TRBD1 (5 bases). CDR3 length: 13 residues. Trimming shortened V by 8 bases and J by 9 bases, and 14 bases separated the two germline ends. Per germline, CDR1 LNHDA and CDR2 SQIVND (reference sequence). DNA for the CDR3: TGTGCCAGTCGACAGACCGGGGGTTCACCCCTCCACTTT. Its protein is CASRQTGGSPLHF.

The chain couples TRBV7-3 to TRBJ2-3; D is ambiguous. Trimming left V 5 bases short and J 0 bases short, with 9 bases between. Germline-derived CDR1 and CDR2 are SGHTA and FQGTGA. This CDR3 is built from 14 residues. CDR3 nucleotides: TGTGCCAGCAGCCCCCGACAAAGCACAGATACGCAGTATTTT. This gives the protein CASSPRQSTDTQYF. Full variable domain (missing parts from reference TRBV7-3 and TRBJ2-3): GAGVSQTPSNKVTEKGKYVELRCDPISGHTALYWYRQSLGQGPEFLIYFQGTGAADDSGLPNDRFFAVRPEGSVSTLKIQRTERGDSAVYLCASSPRQSTDTQYFGPGTRLTVL.